This TCR beta chain comes out of a study of T cell clones after liver transplantation. As for the study in general: HCV positivity affected three of eight recipients; the rest lacked autoimmune or viral indications. Samples came pre-transplant, pre-randomization before withdrawal, and post-randomization after withdrawal ended.

The protocol was immunoSEQ multiplex PCR, while the TCRdb copy is restricted to in-frame clones and leaves out a portion. The data show 70,000 or so clones, with roughly nine tenths seen just once and 2% to 3% held by the top ten. This clone was counted a few times. Germline V gene lookup returns CDR1 SGHNT and CDR2 YYREEE (reference sequence). Germline trimming cut 4 bases from V and 10 bases from J; bases unmatched to any gene: 16. CDR3 size: 16 residues. The rearrangement uses TRBV5-4 and TRBJ2-1, with 8 bases fitting TRBD1. The receptor comes from a human donor who received a liver transplant. The material was CD4+ T cells from blood, obtained before liver transplant. CDR3 DNA sequence: TGTGCCAGCAGCGCCGGCCGGGACAGGTCCCTGAGGGAGCAGTTCTTC. Residues: CASSAGRDRSLREQFF.